This record looks at one T cell receptor beta chain sequence and its context. No antigen is known for it. The source of the sample is a study of T cell repertoires in cytomegalovirus infection. One entry per CDR3 protein, called by TCRdb with MiXCR from the reads. The repertoire has hundreds of thousands of distinct CDR3 sequences, approximately 25% of them found once; the top ten carry 6.5% to 10%. Germline V lookup: CDR1 ENHRY, CDR2 SYGVKD. Trimming pared 3 bases from V and 1 base from J, leaving 15 bases between. The length of the CDR3 is 16 residues. The study, taken as a whole, reports: Within the response measured ex vivo, HLA-C-restricted CMV-specific TCR beta clonotypes were dominant.

The genes are TRBV10-3 and TRBJ1-1; no reliable D call. Source material: CD8+ T cells from PBMCs. This receptor was identified in a human donor in good health (CMV status not recorded). Some clones in this sample may be carry-over from other donors' samples. Here the CDR3 DNA reads TGTGCCATCAGTGACCCGATAACAGTACGGAACACTGAAGCTTTCTTT. Its translation is CAISDPITVRNTEAFF.